The 24 T cell receptor beta chains listed next were all sequenced from one sample in a study of blood T cell repertoires in COVID-19. Data came from immunoSEQ multiplex PCR; TCRdb stores just in-frame clones and leaves some out. This sample has 150,000 to 200,000 clones, with more than 75% found just once. Sequenced sample: peripheral blood. Source of these receptors: a young man with acute or convalescent COVID-19.

This clone was seen once. V and J are TRBV27 and TRBJ1-3, with TRBD1 matching over 8 bases. The CDR3 consists of 16 residues. CDR1 and CDR2 from the germline V gene are MNHEY and SMNVEV (reference sequence). The V segment lost 5 bases and the J segment 0 bases; nucleotides outside the gene matches: 6. The DNA of the CDR3 is TGTGCCAGCAGTCCAAGACAGGGGAACTCTGGAAACACCATATATTTT. Translating it yields CASSPRQGNSGNTIYF.

CDR3 amino acids: CASSLNHRDRGIGELFF. Here the CDR3 DNA reads TGCGCCAGCAGCTTGAATCACCGGGACAGGGGTATCGGGGAGCTGTTTTTT. The gene calls are TRBV5-1 and TRBJ2-2, with TRBD1 identical over 10 bases. Germline trimming cut 1 base from V and 7 bases from J; bases unmatched to any gene: 10. Per the germline V gene, CDR1 is SGHRS and CDR2 is YFSETQ. This CDR3 spans 17 amino acids.

The CDR3: CASWDRWKTFF. CDR3 nucleotide sequence: TGTGCCAGTTGGGACAGATGGAAAACTTTCTTT. This chain uses TRBV19 with TRBJ1-1, with 7 bases aligning to TRBD1. Germline V lookup: CDR1 LNHDA, CDR2 SQIVND (reference sequence). The CDR3 contains 11 residues. V lost 8 bases, J lost 12 bases, and 9 bases stayed unmatched.

The CDR3 region is CASSPGGSGTDTQYF. CDR3 nucleotides: TGCGCCAGCAGCCCAGGGGGGTCAGGCACAGATACGCAGTATTTT. The chain carries TRBV5-1 and TRBJ2-3; tentative D call: TRBD1 (7 bases). Germline V lookup: CDR1 SGHRS, CDR2 YFSETQ. The CDR3 is 15 amino acids. Trimming removed 4 bases at V and 1 base at J, with 13 bases between.

This chain links TRBV3-1 (or the pseudogene TRBV3-2) with TRBJ2-7; 7 nucleotides align to TRBD1. CDR3 length: 14 amino acids. V gave up 4 bases and J gave up 3 bases; unmatched junction bases: 6. The germline V gene encodes CDR1 LGHDT and CDR2 YNNKEL (reference sequence). CDR3 in DNA: TGTGCCAGCAGCCTAACGGGACAGCACTACGAGCAGTACTTC. Translation: CASSLTGQHYEQYF.

This clone was recorded a few times. This chain joins TRBV14 and TRBJ2-7, with TRBD2 matching 10 bases. Trimming removed 5 bases from V and 0 bases from J; junction bases left unmatched: 4. The CDR3 sequence is 15 residues long. Germline CDR1 SGHDN, CDR2 FVKESK. The DNA of the CDR3 is TGTGCCAGCAGCACCCGACTAGCGGGCTCCTACGAGCAGTACTTC. It encodes CASSTRLAGSYEQYF.

The chain joins TRBV2 to TRBJ1-1; weak D call: TRBD1 (6 bases). The CDR3 has 16 amino acids. Germline values: CDR1 SNHLY, CDR2 FYNNEI. V was pared by 4 bases and J by 1 base, with 16 bases between. CDR3 coding DNA: TGTGCCAGCAGTGTTCTCTGGGGGCTGGGGAACACTGAAGCTTTCTTT. Residues: CASSVLWGLGNTEAFF.

The chain carries TRBV6-5 and TRBJ1-2, with TRBD1 matching 9 bases. This CDR3 region has 14 residues. CDR1 and CDR2 (germline): MNHEY, SVGAGI. The V segment lost 6 bases and the J segment 7 bases; nucleotides outside the gene matches: 9. CDR3 sequence: CASRGGQGVSGYTF. The CDR3 DNA follows: TGTGCCAGCAGGGGGGGACAGGGAGTTTCTGGCTACACCTTC.

The J gene is TRBJ1-4, the V gene TRBV6-6; 8 positions match TRBD1. Germline assignment: CDR1 MNHNY and CDR2 SVGAGI (reference sequence). V gave up 8 bases and J gave up 4 bases; unmatched junction bases: 6. The CDR3 is 14 residues long. The CDR3 loop reads CASWNRGDNEKLFF. Written as DNA, the CDR3 is TGTGCCAGCTGGAACAGGGGGGATAATGAAAAACTGTTTTTT.

The chain links TRBV24-1 to TRBJ2-7, with D possibly being TRBD2 (5 bases). Trimming pared 7 bases from V and 5 bases from J, leaving 20 bases between. The CDR3 covers 15 residues. CDR1 and CDR2 from the germline V gene are KGHDR and SFDVKD. CDR3: CATSPAGVGFDEQYF. The CDR3 coding sequence is TGTGCCACCAGCCCCGCCGGGGTTGGGTTCGACGAGCAGTACTTC.

This sequence joins TRBV7-9 and TRBJ2-1, with 8 positions matching TRBD2. CDR1 and CDR2 from the germline V gene are SEHNR and FQNEAQ (reference sequence). The junction had 12 bases not matched to a gene; V was cut back by 5 bases and J by 6 bases. The CDR3 loop spans 16 amino acids. In DNA, the CDR3 is TGTGCCAGCAGCGTCCCGGGGGGGTTAGGGGTCAATGAGCAGTTCTTC. It codes for CASSVPGGLGVNEQFF.

V gene TRBV5-1 combines with J gene TRBJ2-1; 9 bases line up with TRBD1. CDR1 is SGHRS and CDR2 is YFSETQ in the germline V gene. V lost 7 bases to trimming and J lost 6 bases; unmatched junction nucleotides: 8. This CDR3 spans 14 amino acids. The CDR3 protein is CASRDRAEGNEQFF. DNA of the CDR3: TGCGCCAGCCGGGACAGGGCAGAGGGCAATGAGCAGTTCTTC.

This clone showed up just a few times. CDR3 region: CASSWGRNEKLFF. Written as DNA, the CDR3 is TGTGCCAGCAGTTGGGGGCGGAATGAAAAACTGTTTTTT. The chain employs TRBV27 and TRBJ1-4, with TRBD1 as a possible D gene (6 bases). Deletions cut 4 bases from V and 5 bases from J, with 8 bases between. CDR1 is MNHEY and CDR2 is SMNVEV in the germline V gene (reference sequence). The CDR3 has 13 residues.

V usage is TRBV19 and J usage is TRBJ1-6; no firm D call. The CDR3 runs 16 residues. The V and J ends lost 0 bases and 8 bases respectively, with 14 bases between them. Per germline, CDR1 LNHDA and CDR2 SQIVND (reference sequence). CDR3 nucleotide sequence: TGTGCCAGTAGTATAGATCGGTCCCAGGTGGATTCACCCCTCCACTTT. Translating gives CASSIDRSQVDSPLHF. The full variable domain, in which reference TRBV19 and TRBJ1-6 provide the parts outside the CDR3, is DGGITQSPKYLFRKEGQNVTLSCEQNLNHDAMYWYRQDPGQGLRLIYYSQIVNDFQKGDIAEGYSVSREKKESFPLTVTSAQKNPTAFYLCASSIDRSQVDSPLHFGNGTRLTVT.

The chain links TRBV7-2 to TRBJ2-1, with 8 positions matching TRBD2. The germline CDR1 and CDR2 sequences are SGHTA and FQGNSA. The V segment lost 3 bases and the J segment 10 bases; nucleotides outside the gene matches: 11. This CDR3 has 15 residues. CDR3 DNA: TGTGCCAGCAGCTTCGGGGGGGCGTTTCGGCGGGAGCAGTTCTTC. It yields the protein CASSFGGAFRREQFF.

The gene calls are TRBV6-1 and TRBJ2-7; 9 nucleotides line up with TRBD2. J lost 3 bases, V lost 3 bases, and 6 bases had no gene match. Looked up from germline, CDR1 is MNHNS and CDR2 is SASEGT. This CDR3 comprises 15 residues. The CDR3, as DNA: TGTGCCAGCAGTGATATAGCGGGAGACTTCTACGAGCAGTACTTC. This codes for CASSDIAGDFYEQYF.

The rearrangement uses TRBV5-4 and TRBJ2-3; 9 bases match TRBD1. The CDR3 is made up of 15 amino acids. Losses at the gene ends were 4 bases for V and 5 bases for J; bases not matched to a gene: 8. Germline V lookup: CDR1 SGHNT, CDR2 YYREEE (reference sequence). The CDR3 loop is CASSHRDREGDTQYF. The CDR3 region has the DNA TGTGCCAGCAGCCACCGGGACAGGGAGGGAGATACGCAGTATTTT.

The rearrangement uses TRBV27 and TRBJ1-3; tentatively, D is TRBD1 (6 bases). The germline V gene encodes CDR1 MNHEY and CDR2 SMNVEV (reference sequence). CDR3 length: 13 amino acids. V lost 6 bases, J lost 0 bases, and 6 bases lay in between. CDR3 DNA sequence: TGTGCCAGCAGCAGGGGCTCTGGAAACACCATATATTTT. It yields the protein CASSRGSGNTIYF.

V usage is TRBV5-1 and J usage is TRBJ1-2; 9 bases are shared with TRBD1. With 4 bases clipped from V and 2 bases from J, the junction kept 6 bases outside the gene matches. The CDR3 totals 15 residues. Looked up from germline, CDR1 is SGHRS and CDR2 is YFSETQ. The CDR3 protein is CASSRDRAGNYGYTF. In DNA form, the CDR3 reads TGCGCCAGCAGCCGGGACAGGGCCGGAAACTATGGCTACACCTTC.

This chain links TRBV19 with TRBJ1-2; D is uncertain. The CDR3 spans 14 residues. V was cut by 3 bases and J by 8 bases, with 16 bases left in between. Germline assignment: CDR1 LNHDA and CDR2 SQIVND (reference sequence). The CDR3 reads CASSILGSYAGYTF. The CDR3 DNA sequence: TGTGCCAGTAGTATTCTAGGGAGTTACGCGGGCTACACCTTC.

The chain joins TRBV27 to TRBJ1-5; 8 bases match TRBD1. Looked up from germline, CDR1 is MNHEY and CDR2 is SMNVEV (reference sequence). The CDR3 runs to 17 residues. Losses at the gene ends were 5 bases for V and 0 bases for J; bases not matched to a gene: 9. As DNA, the CDR3 is TGTGCCAGCAGTCCTCGGACAGGGCCTGGTAGCAATCAGCCCCAGCATTTT. This gives the protein CASSPRTGPGSNQPQHF.

CDR3 region: CASSRSSGTGVNEQYF. Here the CDR3 DNA reads TGTGCCAGCAGCCGAAGCTCCGGGACAGGGGTGAACGAGCAGTACTTC. The V call is TRBV28, the J call TRBJ2-7, with TRBD1 identical over 10 bases. There are 16 residues in the CDR3. V was pared by 6 bases and J by 5 bases, with 13 bases of the junction left unmatched. Germline V lookup: CDR1 MDHEN, CDR2 SYDVKM. Filled out from reference TRBV28 and TRBJ2-7, the complete variable domain reads DVKVTQSSRYLVKRTGEKVFLECVQDMDHENMFWYRQDPGLGLRLIYFSYDVKMKEKGDIPEGYSVSREKKERFSLILESASTNQTSMYLCASSRSSGTGVNEQYFGPGTRLTVT.

CDR3 residues: CASSLEGSAGNTIYF. The CDR3 DNA reads as TGCGCCAGCAGCTTAGAGGGATCAGCTGGAAACACCATATATTTT. J is TRBJ1-3 and V is TRBV5-1; D is unclear. V was trimmed by 2 bases and J by 2 bases, leaving 11 bases between them. Germline CDR1 reads SGHRS; CDR2 reads YFSETQ. This CDR3 is built from 15 residues.

Written as DNA, the CDR3 is TGCGCCAGCAGCGGCCGGACAGGGGGCCGGAATTCACCCCTCCACTTT. It encodes CASSGRTGGRNSPLHF. This chain uses TRBV5-1 with TRBJ1-6; 11 bases align to TRBD1. CDR1 and CDR2 (germline): SGHRS, YFSETQ. The CDR3 is made up of 16 amino acids. V dropped 4 bases and J dropped 7; count of bases not matched to a gene: 7.